This T cell receptor (beta chain) was observed in a study of T cell repertoires in cytomegalovirus infection. At the level of the study: Evidence of both CMV infection and a matching HLA type came from public TCR beta signatures. Study-wide findings and caveats: In two of eight donors, the top clonotype was HLA-C-restricted CMV-specific. Cumulative frequency of public TCR beta families picked out carriers of CMV plus the relevant HLA.

Trimming removed 10 bases from V and 2 bases from J, with 15 bases in between. CDR3 size: 14 residues. Germline CDR1 and CDR2: MGHRA and YSYEKL. At least ten counts were recorded for this clonotype. Its cognate antigen is unknown. TCRdb itself ran the reads through MiXCR, one entry per CDR3 protein. The sample has 150,000 to 200,000 distinct CDR3 sequences, roughly 14% seen once; the top ten hold 25% to 30%. The clonotype comes from a human donor in good health (CMV status not recorded). Some clones in this sample may be carry-over from other donors' samples. Sequencing input: PBMCs. The rearrangement uses TRBV4-1 and TRBJ1-5; D unclear. The CDR3 region has the DNA TGCGCCACCCAAGTCAGACTTGGCAATCAGCCCCAGCATTTT. Its translation: CATQVRLGNQPQHF.